This TCR beta chain was identified in a study of T-cell reconstitution after alpha-beta-depleted transplantation in children. General observations from the study: It was reported that alpha-beta T cells came from several hundred expanded graft clones (about two months after transplant). T cells produced anew were the main source of T-cell counts and diversity one year after transplant. Surviving recipient cells, namely T cells and thymic progenitors, were the source of high day-60 TCRbeta diversity in some patients.

As it was prepared, the TCRbeta library received unique molecular identifiers. TCRdb fed the PCR reads into MiXCR, producing one record per CDR3 protein. The sample has some 840,000 distinct CDR3 sequences, roughly 15% seen once; the top ten hold under 6%. This clonotype was found a few times. What it binds is not known. This CDR3 spans 13 amino acids. Germline CDR1 and CDR2: SQVTM and ANQGSEA. V lost 5 bases to trimming and J lost 7 bases, with 18 bases between them. The chain couples TRBV29-1 to TRBJ2-7; D perhaps matches TRBD2 (5 bases). This receptor was obtained from a male patient younger than 18 who had a stem cell transplant for acute lymphoblastic leukemia, so the T cells may come from the graft donor. The starting material was PBMCs, mostly from graft donor cells, obtained 360 days after TCRalphabeta/CD19-depleted stem cell transplant. CDR3 residues: CSVRRRGRWEQYF. The CDR3 region has the DNA TGCAGCGTTAGGCGACGCGGGCGCTGGGAGCAGTACTTC.